This paragraph reports one TCR beta chain. The data derive from a study of shared clonotypes between healthy human individuals. Genomic DNA from each subset was divided evenly over several immunoSEQ plates. The table came from immunoSEQ multiplex PCR; TCRdb's copy has only in-frame clones and leaves some out. The repertoire holds fewer than 400,000 clones, with over 65% as singletons. The CDR3 contains 16 residues. Trimming left V 4 bases short and J 8 bases short, with 20 bases between. CDR1 is SGHDN and CDR2 is FVKESK in the germline V gene. The clonotype comes from a man aged 25 to 40 in good health. Source material: memory CD4+ T cells sorted from blood. Subset defined: CD45RA-negative fraction. This chain connects TRBV14 to TRBJ1-4; D is perhaps TRBD1 (6 bases). For the CDR3, the DNA is TGTGCCAGCAGCCGAGGCGCGGGACACACCACAGAAAAACTGTTTTTT. Encoded protein: CASSRGAGHTTEKLFF.